These 13 T cell receptor beta chains were all obtained from the same sample, sequenced in a study of T cell repertoires in cytomegalovirus infection. Antigens for these TCRs are unknown. TCRdb re-derived calls from the reads in MiXCR, one entry per CDR3 protein. The profile shows about 830,000 distinct CDR3 sequences, approximately 29% of them singletons. The sequencing used cultured CD8+ T cells from PBMCs, collected from culture after CMV antigen stimulation. The receptors shown here come from a human donor in good health (CMV status not recorded). Some clones in this sample may be carry-over from other donors' samples.

A few counts support this clonotype. Compared with germline, one end of the junction differs, possibly owing to a read error. The rearrangement uses TRBV7-9 and TRBJ2-3, with 9 bases that match TRBD2. In germline, CDR1 is SEHNR, CDR2 FQNEAQ (reference sequence). This CDR3 comprises 15 residues. CDR3 protein: CASSLAGEKADTQYF. CDR3 nucleotide sequence: TGTGCCAGCAGTTTAGCGGGGGAGAAGGCAGATACGCAGTATTTT.

There are a few counts of this clonotype. Here the CDR3 reads CASSEYRVQGYTF. The CDR3, as DNA: TGTGCCAGCAGTGAATATAGGGTTCAAGGCTACACCTTC. The rearrangement joins TRBV6-1 to TRBJ1-2; the D is unclear. The germline V gene has CDR1 MNHNS and CDR2 SASEGT. The CDR3 runs 13 residues. Trimming took off 2 bases at V and 8 bases at J, with 12 bases between the two ends.

This clonotype was detected ten times or more. The V gene is TRBV7-2, the J gene TRBJ2-2; TRBD1 or TRBD2 may be the D gene (6 bases each). The V and J ends lost 5 bases and 0 bases respectively, with 19 bases between them. Germline V gene sequence: CDR1 SGHTA, CDR2 FQGNSA. This CDR3 is 18 amino acids long. CDR3 residues: CASSPRGGAGSNTGELFF. CDR3 nucleotides: TGTGCCAGCAGCCCTCGAGGGGGTGCGGGGTCGAACACCGGGGAGCTGTTTTTT.

The chain recombines TRBV6-6 with TRBJ1-2; D remains unclear. The CDR3 has 14 amino acids. Per germline, CDR1 MNHNY and CDR2 SVGAGI (reference sequence). V lost 0 bases and J lost 0, with 5 bases in between. CDR3 amino acids: CASSYSTANYGYTF. CDR3 sequence (DNA): TGTGCCAGCAGTTACTCTACGGCTAACTATGGCTACACCTTC.

There are many counts of this clonotype. The rearrangement joins TRBV7-2 to TRBJ2-3, with D possibly being TRBD2 (5 bases). Germline lookup yields CDR1 SGHTA and CDR2 FQGNSA. The ends were cut back, 5 bases at V and 2 bases at J, with 17 bases in the middle. The CDR3 totals 16 residues. The CDR3: CASSPIREGFTDTQYF. CDR3 bases: TGTGCCAGCAGCCCCATTAGAGAGGGATTCACAGATACGCAGTATTTT. Drawing the rest from reference TRBV7-2 and TRBJ2-3, the complete variable domain is GAGVSQSPSNKVTEKGKDVELRCDPISGHTALYWYRQSLGQGLEFLIYFQGNSAPDKSGLPSDRFSAERTGGSVSTLTIQRTQQEDSAVYLCASSPIREGFTDTQYFGPGTRLTVL.

The chain uses TRBV7-9 and TRBJ1-1; 8 bases align to TRBD1. Unmatched junction bases numbered 7, after V lost 1 base and J lost 3 bases. CDR3 length equals 16 residues. Germline lookup yields CDR1 SEHNR and CDR2 FQNEAQ (reference sequence). CDR3 region: CASSLGLRTGHTEAFF. The CDR3 region has the DNA TGTGCCAGCAGCTTAGGGTTAAGGACAGGGCACACTGAAGCTTTCTTT.

The table lists this clonotype with many counts. One end of the junction fails to match germline, which may point to a read error. This rearrangement joins TRBV12-3 or TRBV12-4 to TRBJ2-1; possibly TRBD1 or TRBD2 for D (6 bases each). The CDR3 runs 14 residues. CDR3 in DNA: TGTGCCAGCAGCTTAGGTGGGGGGCCGAATGAGCAGTTCTTC. This sequence encodes CASSLGGGPNEQFF.

In this sample, this clonotype turned up a few times. This rearrangement joins TRBV14 to TRBJ2-1; D gene unclear. CDR1 and CDR2 (germline): SGHDN, FVKESK. The CDR3 extends over 15 amino acids. Trimming pared 4 bases from V and 3 bases from J, leaving 13 bases between. The CDR3 sequence is CASSPGNTYYNEQFF. The DNA of the CDR3 is TGTGCCAGCAGCCCTGGGAACACTTACTACAATGAGCAGTTCTTC.

The chain employs TRBV11-3 and TRBJ1-1, with D possibly TRBD1 on 5 matching bases. CDR1 and CDR2 from the germline V gene are SGHNT and YENEEA. This CDR3 contains 13 residues. V gave up 4 bases and J gave up 4 bases, with 10 bases separating them. CDR3 in amino acids: CASSYPGSTEAFF. CDR3 sequence (DNA): TGTGCCAGCAGCTACCCAGGGAGCACTGAAGCTTTCTTT.

The chain uses TRBV28 and TRBJ1-5; D unresolved. From germline, CDR1 is MDHEN and CDR2 SYDVKM. V lost 5 bases and J 0 bases, leaving 8 bases between the germline ends. The CDR3 has 14 residues. The CDR3 protein is CASSDGFSNQPQHF. CDR3 DNA sequence: TGTGCCAGCAGTGACGGGTTTAGCAATCAGCCCCAGCATTTT.

This clonotype was seen only a few times. V and J are TRBV7-9 and TRBJ1-1; D remains unclear. The V gene lost 5 bases and the J gene lost 2 bases, with 18 bases spanning the gap. CDR3 length equals 16 residues. Per the germline V gene, CDR1 is SEHNR and CDR2 is FQNEAQ (reference sequence). CDR3: CASSLIGSGFNTEAFF. In DNA, the CDR3 is TGTGCCAGCAGCCTAATAGGGTCGGGTTTTAACACTGAAGCTTTCTTT.

This chain links TRBV7-6 with TRBJ2-1; 8 bases match TRBD2. V lost 4 bases to trimming and J lost 5 bases; unmatched junction nucleotides: 7. Germline CDR1 is SGHVS and CDR2 is FNYEAQ. This CDR3 contains 15 residues. This chain's CDR3 is CASSSSGGANNEQFF. CDR3 DNA: TGTGCCAGCAGCTCTTCCGGGGGGGCTAACAATGAGCAGTTCTTC. The full variable domain, its missing parts supplied by reference TRBV7-6 and TRBJ2-1, is GAGVSQSPRYKVTKRGQDVALRCDPISGHVSLYWYRQALGQGPEFLTYFNYEAQQDKSGLPNDRFSAERPEGSISTLTIQRTEQRDSAMYRCASSSSGGANNEQFFGPGTRLTVL.

This clonotype appeared a few times. The rearrangement uses TRBV5-4 and TRBJ1-1; 8 nucleotides align to TRBD1. Germline V gives CDR1 SGHNT, CDR2 YYREEE (reference sequence). V dropped 6 bases and J dropped 10; count of bases not matched to a gene: 14. This CDR3 contains 14 residues. Here the CDR3 reads CASNIQGARRGAFF. CDR3 coding DNA: TGTGCCAGCAACATCCAGGGGGCGCGAAGAGGAGCTTTCTTT.